The present T cell receptor (beta chain) was sequenced within a study of CXCR3-negative and CXCR3-positive naive CD8 T cells. The CDR3 runs 17 residues. CDR1 and CDR2 from the germline V gene are MNHNS and SASEGT. UMI labels and 5' RACE were used to prepare the TRB cDNA libraries. TCRdb reworked the 5' RACE reads into one entry per CDR3 protein, no DNA. This table holds approximately 66,000 distinct CDR3 sequences. Sequenced: naive CXCR3- CD8+ T cells from blood. The subset denotes: CD45RO-CCR7+CD27+CD95- naive CD8+ T cells lacking CXCR3 (TNR3-). The V and J genes are TRBV6-1 and TRBJ2-1; the TCRdb D gene call, TRBD1, has no DNA to confirm it. This sequence was found in a human donor in good health. Some clones in this sample may be carry-over from other donors' samples. CDR3 amino acids: CASSQRGQGYSYNEQFF.